This TCR beta chain was captured in a study of cytomegalovirus exposure and HLA in healthy donors. From germline, CDR1 is SGHRS and CDR2 YFSETQ. The CDR3 runs to 12 residues. Trimming stripped 2 bases from V and 4 bases from J, with 7 bases between. This clone has just a few counts. The table came from immunoSEQ multiplex PCR; TCRdb's copy has only in-frame clones and leaves some out. The sample has some 290,000 clones; 88% are singletons. The chain combines TRBV5-1 with TRBJ2-7, with D maybe TRBD1 (6 bases). Material for sequencing was PBMCs. The receptor's source is a man younger than 45 in good health and CMV-seronegative. CDR3 region: CASSFDRYEQYF. CDR3 nucleotides: TGCGCCAGCAGCTTTGACAGGTACGAGCAGTACTTC.